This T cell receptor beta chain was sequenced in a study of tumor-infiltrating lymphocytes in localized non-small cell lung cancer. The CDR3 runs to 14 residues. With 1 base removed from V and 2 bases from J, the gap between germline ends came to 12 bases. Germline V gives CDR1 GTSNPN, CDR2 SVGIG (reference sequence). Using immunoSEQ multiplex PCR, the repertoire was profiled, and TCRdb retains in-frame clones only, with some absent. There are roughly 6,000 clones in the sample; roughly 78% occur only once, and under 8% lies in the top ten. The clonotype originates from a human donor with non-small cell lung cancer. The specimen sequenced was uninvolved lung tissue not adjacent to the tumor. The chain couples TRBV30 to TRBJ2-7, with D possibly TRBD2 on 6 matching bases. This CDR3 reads CAWSGGTVTYEQYF. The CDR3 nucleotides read TGTGCCTGGAGTGGCGGGACGGTAACCTACGAGCAGTACTTC.